What follows are 6 T cell receptor beta chains derived from one specimen sequenced in a study of blood T cell repertoires in COVID-19 (TCRdb year 2020). Libraries were built with the immunoSEQ multiplex PCR assay. What TCRdb holds here is the immuneACCESS table cut down to in-frame rearrangements. Part of the clones is not present; checked against another copy, under half of the missing clones reflect an unresolved V gene, and the others are unexplained. This sample is represented by about 150,000 clones; 70% to 90% of them were singletons. More than 3% of the sample is held by the ten biggest clonotypes. Sequenced material: peripheral blood. These receptors were taken from a man in his 70s with acute or convalescent COVID-19.

The chain combines TRBV7-2 with TRBJ2-7; 10 positions match TRBD2. This CDR3 contains 15 residues. CDR1 is SGHTA and CDR2 is FQGNSA in the germline V gene. The ends lost 4 bases at V and 7 bases at J; junction bases unmatched: 10. CDR3 nucleotide sequence: TGTGCCAGCAGCTCCAGAGCGGGAGGGCCGCGTGAGCAGTACTTC. It encodes CASSSRAGGPREQYF.

The count of this clone is one. The CDR3 sequence is CASSHLGTTSAGELFF. CDR3 DNA sequence: TGTGCCAGCAGCCACTTAGGGACTACCTCAGCCGGGGAGCTGTTTTTT. The rearrangement joins TRBV4-2 to TRBJ2-2; 7 bases align to TRBD2. The CDR3 is 16 amino acids. V dropped 3 bases and J dropped 6; count of bases not matched to a gene: 10. CDR1 is LGHNA, CDR2 YNFKEQ, per germline.

CDR3 DNA sequence: TGTGCCAGCAGCTTAGTAGGCGGAGCGGGACATGAGCAGTTCTTC. As protein: CASSLVGGAGHEQFF. The rearrangement uses TRBV11-3 and TRBJ2-1, with 7 nucleotides matching TRBD2. CDR1 SGHNT and CDR2 YENEEA come from the germline V gene. This CDR3 is built from 15 residues. V lost 1 base to trimming and J lost 8 bases; unmatched junction nucleotides: 8. The full variable domain, completed using reference TRBV11-3 and TRBJ2-1, is EAGVVQSPRYKIIEKKQPVAFWCNPISGHNTLYWYLQNLGQGPELLIRYENEEAVDDSQLPKDRFSAERLKGVDSTLKIQPAELGDSAVYLCASSLVGGAGHEQFFGPGTRLTVL.

This clone appeared a few times. This sequence joins TRBV7-8 and TRBJ1-3, with unresolved D. The CDR3 length is 15 residues. V shed 5 bases and J shed 0 bases, with 11 bases lying between them. Germline CDR1 is SGHVS and CDR2 is FQNEAQ. For the CDR3, the DNA is TGTGCCAGCAGCCTTTACAAAGACTCTGGAAACACCATATATTTT. Its protein is CASSLYKDSGNTIYF.

This sequence joins TRBV25-1 and TRBJ2-7, with D perhaps TRBD1 (6 bases). CDR3 length: 15 residues. CDR1 and CDR2 (germline): MGHDK, SYGVNS. Trimming left V 5 bases short and J 5 bases short, with 19 bases between. CDR3 region: CASSTMGHSEDEQYF. For the CDR3, the DNA is TGTGCCAGCAGTACCATGGGACACAGCGAGGACGAGCAGTACTTC.

The DNA for the CDR3 is TGTGCCAGCAGTTTCCTAGCGGGAGTTCCAGATACGCAGTATTTT. Its protein product is CASSFLAGVPDTQYF. This sequence joins TRBV6-2 or TRBV6-3 and TRBJ2-3; 10 bases map to TRBD2. V lost 4 bases and J lost 4; bases outside the gene matches: 5. Germline CDR1 reads MNHEY; CDR2 reads SVGEGT. CDR3 length equals 15 residues.